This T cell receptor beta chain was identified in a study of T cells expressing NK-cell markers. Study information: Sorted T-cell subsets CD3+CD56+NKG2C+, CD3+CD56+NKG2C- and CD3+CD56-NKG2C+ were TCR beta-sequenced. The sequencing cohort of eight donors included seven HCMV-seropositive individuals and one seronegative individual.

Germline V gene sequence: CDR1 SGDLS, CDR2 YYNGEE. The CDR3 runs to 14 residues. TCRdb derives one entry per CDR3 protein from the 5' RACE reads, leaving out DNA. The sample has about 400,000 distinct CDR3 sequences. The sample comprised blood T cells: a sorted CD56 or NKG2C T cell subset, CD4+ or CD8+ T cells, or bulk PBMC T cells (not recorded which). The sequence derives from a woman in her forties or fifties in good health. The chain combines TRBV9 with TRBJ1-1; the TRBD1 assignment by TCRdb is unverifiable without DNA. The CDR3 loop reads CASSVGGWDTEAFF.